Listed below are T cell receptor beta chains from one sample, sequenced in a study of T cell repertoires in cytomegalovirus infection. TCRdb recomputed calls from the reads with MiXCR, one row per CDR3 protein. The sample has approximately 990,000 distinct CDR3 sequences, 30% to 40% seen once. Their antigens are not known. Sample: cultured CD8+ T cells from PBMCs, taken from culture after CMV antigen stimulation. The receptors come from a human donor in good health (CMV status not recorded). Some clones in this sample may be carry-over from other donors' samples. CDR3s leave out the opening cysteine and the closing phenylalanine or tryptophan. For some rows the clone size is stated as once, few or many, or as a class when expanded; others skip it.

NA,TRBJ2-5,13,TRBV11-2,ASSLLAGFLETQY
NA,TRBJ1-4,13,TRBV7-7,ASSASDATNEKLF
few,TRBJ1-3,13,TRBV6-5,ASRGQGYSGNTIY
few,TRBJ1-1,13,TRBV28,ASSLFAGQFTEAF
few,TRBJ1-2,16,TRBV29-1,SAIRRDRRRLPNYGYT
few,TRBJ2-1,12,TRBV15,ATSRDRDSREQF
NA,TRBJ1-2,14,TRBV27,ASSPTGGYINYGYT
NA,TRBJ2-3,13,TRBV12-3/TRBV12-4,ASSSTGRGADTQY
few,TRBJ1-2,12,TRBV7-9,ASSLRTDNYGYT
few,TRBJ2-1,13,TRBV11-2,ASSLFGQGNNEQF
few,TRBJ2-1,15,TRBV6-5,ASSQASRGVSYNEQF
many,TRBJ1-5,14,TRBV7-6,ASSLAPGGSNQPQH
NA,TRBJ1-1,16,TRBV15,ATSWKLRDLQLWSEAF
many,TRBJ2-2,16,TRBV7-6,ASSLAPGLGANTGELF
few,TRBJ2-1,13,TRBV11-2,ASSLSGQAYNEQF
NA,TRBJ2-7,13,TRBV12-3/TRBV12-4,ASSRRDRPFYEQY
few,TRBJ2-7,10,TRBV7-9,ASSFLGSEQY
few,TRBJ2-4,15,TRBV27,ASSLRSGGVAKNIQY
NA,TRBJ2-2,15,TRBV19,ASSIVAGQANTGELF
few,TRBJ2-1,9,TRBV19,ASSGSDEQF
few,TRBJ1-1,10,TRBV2,ASGAGSTEAF
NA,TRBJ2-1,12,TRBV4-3,ASSQEARSNEQF
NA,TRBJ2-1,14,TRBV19,ASSVGYRGLIDEQF
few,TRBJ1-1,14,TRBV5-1,ASSVKGGHMNTEAF
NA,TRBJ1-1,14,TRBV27,ASWGDRAGMNTEAF
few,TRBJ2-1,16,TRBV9,ASSVDPLAGGSYNEQF
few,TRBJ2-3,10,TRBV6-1,ASSAQTDTQY
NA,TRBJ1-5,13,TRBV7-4,VSSKGTGGNQPQH
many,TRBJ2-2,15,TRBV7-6,ASSLPTTGTNTGELF
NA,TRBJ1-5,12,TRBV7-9,VSSLGHYNQPQH
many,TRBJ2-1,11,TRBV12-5,ASGLPQGNEQF
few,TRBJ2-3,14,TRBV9,ASSTYREISADTQY
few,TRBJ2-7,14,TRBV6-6,ASSYPMGHGVYEQY
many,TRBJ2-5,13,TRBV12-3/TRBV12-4,ASSLSGGTQETQY
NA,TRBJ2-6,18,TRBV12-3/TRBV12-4,ASSFRLPGIRPSGANVLT
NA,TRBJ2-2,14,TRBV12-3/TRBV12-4,ASSPRDRVPTGELF
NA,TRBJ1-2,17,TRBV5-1,ASSLRAGAPHSHSYGYT
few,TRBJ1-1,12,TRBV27,ASSLNGGFGRAF
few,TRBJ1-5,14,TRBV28,ASSSPGTAIPQPQH
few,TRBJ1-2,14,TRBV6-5,ASSYLETAANYGYT
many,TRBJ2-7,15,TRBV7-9,ASSLEDGTRDSYEQY
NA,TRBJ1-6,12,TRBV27,ASRLGGPNSPLH
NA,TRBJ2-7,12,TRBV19,ASSITTGGTWQY
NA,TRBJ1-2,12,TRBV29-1,SVDGDSDFYGYT
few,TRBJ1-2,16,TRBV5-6,ASEELGGTSLRGYGYT
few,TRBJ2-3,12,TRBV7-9,ASKDPGDADTQY
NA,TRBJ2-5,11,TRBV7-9,ASSRGLQETQY
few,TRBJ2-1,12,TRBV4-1,ASSQDGRAYEQF
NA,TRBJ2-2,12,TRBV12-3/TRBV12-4,ASSLYREAGELF
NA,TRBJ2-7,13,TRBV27,ASTISSGGLYEQY
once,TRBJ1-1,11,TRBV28,ASNGGGNTEAF
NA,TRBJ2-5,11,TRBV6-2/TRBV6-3,VSRGTVQETQY
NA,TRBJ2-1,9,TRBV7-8,ASSTHNEQF
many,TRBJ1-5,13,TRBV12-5,ASGLVPLPNQPQH
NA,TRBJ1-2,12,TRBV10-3,AISPRGSDYGYT
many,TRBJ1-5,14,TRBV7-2,ASSLVADVSNQPQH
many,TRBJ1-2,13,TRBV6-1,ASSEAIGVYYGYT